This T cell receptor beta chain derives from a study of human T cells and chemical hapten exposure. Across the whole study: In the sensitization step, 2% DPC was placed on about 2 cm by about 2 cm of upper inner arm skin.

The CDR3 loop spans 14 amino acids. With 6 bases clipped from V and 1 base from J, the junction kept 4 bases outside the gene matches. Germline lookup yields CDR1 MNHNS and CDR2 SASEGT. Sample time point: patch test 2, 6 weeks after DPC sensitization. Treatment indicated: therapeutic diphenylcyclopropenone sensitization with weekly scalp DPC. This clonotype was counted many times. The library put unique molecular identifiers onto individual cDNA molecules. MiXCR was run by TCRdb on the RACE reads, yielding one entry per CDR3 protein. The sample contains approximately 89,000 distinct CDR3 sequences, 10% of which appear only once.

The chain joins TRBV6-1 to TRBJ2-5; 8 bases agree with TRBD1. Sequencing used whole blood, obtained in connection with sensitization to the hapten diphenylcyclopropenone (DPC). The sequence was obtained from a woman aged 25 to 45 with alopecia areata. Some clones in this sample may be carry-over from other donors' samples. In nucleotides, the CDR3 is TGTGCCAGCAGCCTGACAGGGGCCCAAGAGACCCAGTACTTC. It is translated as CASSLTGAQETQYF.